The 28 T cell receptor beta chains in this list originate from one sample, sequenced in a study of blood T cell repertoires in COVID-19. The method was immunoSEQ multiplex PCR; TCRdb's version includes in-frame clones alone and lacks a portion of them. Among approximately 170,000 clones listed, 82% were seen once. The sequenced sample consisted of peripheral blood. Source of these receptors: a woman older than 75 with active or convalescent COVID-19.

The CDR3 loop is CASSDLSGRADTQYF. The CDR3 DNA follows: TGCGCCAGCAGCGACCTTAGCGGGAGGGCAGATACGCAGTATTTT. J is TRBJ2-3 and V is TRBV5-1; TRBD2 matches 11 bases. Germline lookup yields CDR1 SGHRS and CDR2 YFSETQ. With 4 bases clipped from V and 4 bases from J, the junction kept 5 bases outside the gene matches. This CDR3 is 15 amino acids long.

The chain couples TRBV7-9 to TRBJ1-2, with 8 bases identical to TRBD1. The CDR3 is 14 amino acids. CDR1 and CDR2 from the germline V gene are SEHNR and FQNEAQ (reference sequence). V was pared by 5 bases and J by 7 bases, with 9 bases of the junction left unmatched. This CDR3 is CASSTGRQGPGYTF. CDR3 bases: TGTGCCAGCAGCACAGGGAGACAGGGGCCTGGCTACACCTTC.

The chain uses TRBV10-2 and TRBJ2-5; TRBD2 matches 9 bases. This CDR3 is built from 17 residues. The germline V gene encodes CDR1 WSHSY and CDR2 SAAADI. V dropped 3 bases and J dropped 5; count of bases not matched to a gene: 13. The CDR3 reads CASSEPPSGTVRETQYF. DNA of the CDR3: TGCGCCAGCAGTGAACCGCCTAGCGGGACGGTTCGGGAGACCCAGTACTTC.

This clone was detected a few times. CDR3 region: CASSSLAGAYEQYF. The CDR3, as DNA: TGTGCCAGCAGCTCCCTAGCGGGGGCCTACGAGCAGTACTTC. The chain links TRBV4-2 to TRBJ2-7; TRBD2 matches at 10 bases. V trimming: 5 bases; J trimming: 2 bases; junction bases outside the gene matches: 3. Germline assignment: CDR1 LGHNA and CDR2 YNFKEQ. This CDR3 spans 14 amino acids.

This chain connects TRBV5-1 to TRBJ1-2; D possibly corresponds to TRBD1 (5 bases). This CDR3 contains 18 residues. The germline gives CDR1 SGHRS, CDR2 YFSETQ. Trimming took 5 bases from V and 4 from J, leaving 27 bases between them. The CDR3 protein is CASRGTGGDVPSGYGYTF. As DNA, the CDR3 is TGCGCCAGCAGGGGGACCGGGGGTGATGTTCCTTCGGGCTATGGCTACACCTTC.

This chain uses TRBV18 with TRBJ2-2; 7 positions agree with TRBD2. Trimming at V came to 3 bases and at J to 2 bases, leaving 3 bases not matched to a gene. Germline lookup yields CDR1 KGHSH and CDR2 LQKENI. This CDR3 comprises 15 residues. CDR3 sequence: CASSPLADNTGELFF. The CDR3 DNA is TGTGCCAGCTCACCTCTAGCGGATAACACCGGGGAGCTGTTTTTT.

CDR3 bases: TGCGCCAGCAGCTTGGGGCAGGGACTAGGCGAGCAGTACTTC. Its translation is CASSLGQGLGEQYF. V usage is TRBV5-1 and J usage is TRBJ2-7; 8 nucleotides align to TRBD2. In germline, CDR1 is SGHRS, CDR2 YFSETQ. This CDR3 comprises 14 residues. V shed 0 bases, J shed 6 bases, and the junction held 5 bases outside the gene matches.

This chain connects TRBV7-3 to TRBJ2-5; 9 bases align to TRBD1. Germline assignment: CDR1 SGHTA and CDR2 FQGTGA. The CDR3 runs to 13 residues. V was pared by 5 bases and J by 5 bases, with 3 bases of the junction left unmatched. CDR3 loop: CASSPGTGETQYF. CDR3 DNA sequence: TGTGCCAGCAGCCCAGGGACAGGGGAGACCCAGTACTTC.

A few counts support this clone. The V and J genes are TRBV5-1 and TRBJ1-1, with D possibly TRBD1 on 5 matching bases. V shed 2 bases and J shed 1 base, with 12 bases lying between them. There are 15 residues in the CDR3. The germline V gene encodes CDR1 SGHRS and CDR2 YFSETQ. In nucleotides, the CDR3 is TGCGCCAGCAGCTTAAGAATTACAGGGAACACTGAAGCTTTCTTT. Its translation is CASSLRITGNTEAFF.

This chain links TRBV5-4 with TRBJ1-1, with TRBD1 matching 9 bases. V gave up 0 bases and J gave up 11 bases; unmatched junction bases: 2. CDR1 SGHNT and CDR2 YYREEE come from the germline V gene (reference sequence). The CDR3 sequence is 12 residues long. The CDR3 nucleotides read TGTGCCAGCAGCTTGGACAGGGGGCTTGCTTTCTTT. It yields the protein CASSLDRGLAFF.

This clone was recorded once. The rearrangement joins TRBV7-9 to TRBJ2-7, with D possibly TRBD2 on 5 matching bases. Germline V gene sequence: CDR1 SEHNR, CDR2 FQNEAQ (reference sequence). CDR3 size: 17 residues. Trimming took 1 base from V and 3 from J, leaving 19 bases between them. CDR3 sequence (DNA): TGTGCCAGCAGCTTAGGATTGTCTGGACTCGTCATCTACGAGCAGTACTTC. Translated, it gives CASSLGLSGLVIYEQYF.

This clone was seen more than once but under ten times. This chain links TRBV11-1 with TRBJ2-7, with TRBD1 matching over 7 bases. Losses at the gene ends were 4 bases for V and 2 bases for J; bases not matched to a gene: 5. The CDR3 is 14 residues long. Germline-derived CDR1 and CDR2 are SGHAT and FQDESV (reference sequence). The CDR3 sequence is CASSSGQMTYEQYF. The CDR3 DNA follows: TGTGCCAGCAGCTCGGGACAGATGACCTACGAGCAGTACTTC. The variable domain in full, with the rest retrieved from reference TRBV11-1 and TRBJ2-7, is EAEVAQSPRYKITEKSQAVAFWCDPISGHATLYWYRQILGQGPELLVQFQDESVVDDSQLPKDRFSAERLKGVDSTLKIQPAELGDSAMYLCASSSGQMTYEQYFGPGTRLTVT.

V and J are TRBV28 and TRBJ1-5, with 7 bases fitting TRBD1. V was pared by 6 bases and J by 9 bases, with 11 bases of the junction left unmatched. Germline V CDR1 and CDR2: MDHEN, SYDVKM. This CDR3 comprises 14 residues. The CDR3 DNA is TGTGCCAGCAGCTATCGGGGACAGTCAGCGCCCCAGCATTTT. Residues: CASSYRGQSAPQHF.

V usage is TRBV29-1 and J usage is TRBJ2-7, with 13 nucleotides matching TRBD2. V lost 3 bases to trimming and J lost 7 bases; unmatched junction nucleotides: 9. The CDR3 runs to 15 residues. Per germline, CDR1 SQVTM and CDR2 ANQGSEA. The CDR3 protein is CSVDRGLAGVKEQYF. The CDR3 DNA reads as TGCAGCGTTGACCGTGGACTAGCGGGAGTTAAGGAGCAGTACTTC.

A few counts support this clone. This chain joins TRBV10-3 and TRBJ1-6; D is uncertain. Trimming shortened V by 2 bases and J by 0 bases, and 11 bases separated the two germline ends. In germline, CDR1 is ENHRY, CDR2 SYGVKD. CDR3 size: 17 residues. CDR3: CAISEDAGSSYNSPLHF. As DNA, the CDR3 is TGTGCCATCAGTGAGGATGCGGGGAGCTCCTATAATTCACCCCTCCACTTT.

The V gene is TRBV7-2, the J gene TRBJ1-2, with D hard to call. Germline assignment: CDR1 SGHTA and CDR2 FQGNSA. Trimming removed 5 bases from V and 1 base from J, with 8 bases in between. The length of the CDR3 is 13 residues. This CDR3 is CASSKDYNYGYTF. The CDR3 DNA sequence: TGTGCCAGCAGCAAGGACTATAACTATGGCTACACCTTC.

The V call is TRBV27, the J call TRBJ1-5, with D possibly being TRBD1 (5 bases). The CDR3 consists of 17 residues. Germline V CDR1 and CDR2: MNHEY, SMNVEV (reference sequence). V lost 4 bases, J lost 0 bases, and 16 bases lay in between. The DNA of the CDR3 is TGTGCCAGCAGTTCCAGGGTGGGTGTAAATAGCAATCAGCCCCAGCATTTT. It translates to CASSSRVGVNSNQPQHF.

The chain uses TRBV5-1 and TRBJ2-5, with D possibly matching TRBD1 (6 bases). From germline, CDR1 is SGHRS and CDR2 YFSETQ. The V end lost 5 bases, the J end lost 0 bases, and 11 bases lay between the germline ends. The CDR3 extends over 14 amino acids. CDR3 DNA: TGCGCCAGCAGTTCAGGGGACCACCAAGAGACCCAGTACTTC. It yields the protein CASSSGDHQETQYF.

This sequence joins TRBV9 and TRBJ2-2; 11 bases map to TRBD1. The J segment lost 5 bases and the V segment lost 0 bases, leaving 9 bases of the junction unmatched. Germline loops: CDR1 SGDLS, CDR2 YYNGEE. The CDR3 runs to 18 residues. CDR3 in amino acids: CASSVVGTGGTATGELFF. The CDR3 coding sequence is TGTGCCAGCAGCGTAGTGGGGACAGGGGGAACGGCGACCGGGGAGCTGTTTTTT.

This chain joins TRBV5-4 and TRBJ2-7; 9 bases agree with TRBD1. The junction had 9 bases not matched to a gene; V was cut back by 4 bases and J by 4 bases. Per germline, CDR1 SGHNT and CDR2 YYREEE (reference sequence). The CDR3 is 15 residues long. CDR3 sequence: CASSMGQGISYEQYF. The CDR3 DNA follows: TGTGCCAGCAGCATGGGACAGGGTATTTCGTACGAGCAGTACTTC.

The CDR3 nucleotides are TGCAGCGTTGAAGATATAGGGGGCCGCGGGGCTTTCTTT. This sequence encodes CSVEDIGGRGAFF. The V gene is TRBV29-1, the J gene TRBJ1-1; 7 positions match TRBD1. The CDR3 totals 13 residues. CDR1 and CDR2 (germline): SQVTM, ANQGSEA. Trimming took 0 bases from V and 11 from J; bases not matched to a gene: 9. The full variable domain, in which reference TRBV29-1 and TRBJ1-1 provide the parts outside the CDR3, is SAVISQKPSRDICQRGTSLTIQCQVDSQVTMMFWYRQQPGQSLTLIATANQGSEATYESGFVIDKFPISRPNLTFSTLTVSNMSPEDSSIYLCSVEDIGGRGAFFGQGTRLTVV.

This sequence joins TRBV7-9 and TRBJ2-1, with TRBD2 as a possible D gene (6 bases). The CDR3 loop spans 15 amino acids. Germline V CDR1 and CDR2: SEHNR, FQNEAQ (reference sequence). With 2 bases removed from V and 8 bases from J, the gap between germline ends came to 16 bases. This CDR3 reads CASSLLTRGNDEQFF. The CDR3 nucleotides read TGTGCCAGCAGCTTATTGACTAGGGGTAACGATGAGCAGTTCTTC.

The rearrangement uses TRBV12-3 or TRBV12-4 and TRBJ2-7, with a possible D match to TRBD1 (5 bases). CDR3 size: 12 residues. V was trimmed by 6 bases and J by 3 bases, leaving 9 bases between them. The CDR3 nucleotides read TGTGCCAGCAGCTCACAGGTCTACGAGCAGTACTTC. Translated, it gives CASSSQVYEQYF.

The gene calls are TRBV18 and TRBJ1-6; perhaps TRBD1 as D (5 bases). Trimming removed 0 bases at V and 7 bases at J, with 7 bases between. Germline-derived CDR1 and CDR2 are KGHSH and LQKENI. The CDR3 runs 14 residues. The CDR3 loop is CASSPPTGNSPLHF. CDR3 DNA: TGTGCCAGCTCACCACCTACAGGAAATTCACCCCTCCACTTT.

This chain connects TRBV19 to TRBJ2-1; TRBD2 matches 12 bases. Unmatched junction bases numbered 4, after V lost 3 bases and J lost 7 bases. The V gene's germline CDR1 is LNHDA and CDR2 SQIVND (reference sequence). CDR3 length: 15 residues. CDR3 sequence reads: CASSILTSGRNEQFF. CDR3 nucleotides: TGTGCCAGTAGTATTTTAACTAGCGGGAGGAATGAGCAGTTCTTC.

The V gene is TRBV28, the J gene TRBJ2-1; D is perhaps TRBD1 (7 bases). V shed 6 bases and J shed 4 bases, with 13 bases lying between them. Looked up from germline, CDR1 is MDHEN and CDR2 is SYDVKM. This CDR3 is built from 14 residues. CDR3 loop: CASRRGQIYNEQFF. The CDR3 nucleotides read TGTGCCAGCAGGCGGGGACAGATATACAATGAGCAGTTCTTC.

The chain uses TRBV7-2 and TRBJ2-1, with 11 bases identical to TRBD2. The CDR3 is 19 amino acids. Germline CDR1 reads SGHTA; CDR2 reads FQGNSA. Unmatched junction bases numbered 16, after V lost 5 bases and J lost 4 bases. The chain's CDR3 is CASSIRRPTGTSGYNEQFF. The CDR3 nucleotides are TGTGCCAGCAGCATACGACGACCGACCGGGACTAGCGGATACAATGAGCAGTTCTTC.

V is TRBV20-1 and J is TRBJ2-5; TRBD2 matches 7 bases. The CDR3 has 11 amino acids. The V gene end was trimmed by 7 bases and the J gene end by 2 bases; junction bases not matched to a gene: 1. Germline CDR1 DFQATT, CDR2 SNEGSKA (reference sequence). The CDR3 loop is CSVGGQETQYF. DNA of the CDR3: TGCAGTGTCGGGGGGCAAGAGACCCAGTACTTC.